The 13 T cell receptor beta chains listed next were all sequenced from one sample in a study of blood T cell repertoires in COVID-19. Profiling relied on immunoSEQ multiplex PCR, and the TCRdb table lists in-frame clones only, not all of them. The sample lists 50,000 or so clones, approximately 90% occurring once. The sequenced sample consisted of peripheral blood. These TCRs come from a human donor with active COVID-19. The donor label of this sample is uncertain.

The rearrangement joins TRBV4-1 to TRBJ1-1; the D gene is possibly TRBD1 (5 bases). Germline loops: CDR1 MGHRA, CDR2 YSYEKL. This CDR3 region has 17 residues. V was shortened by 0 bases and J by 1 base, with 15 bases between the two germline ends. The CDR3 reads CASSQDKGRQRNTEAFF. CDR3 nucleotides: TGCGCCAGCAGCCAAGATAAGGGGCGGCAGCGGAACACTGAAGCTTTCTTT.

This chain connects TRBV27 to TRBJ2-1; weak D call: TRBD1 (5 bases). V lost 0 bases and J 8 bases, leaving 14 bases between the germline ends. This CDR3 spans 15 amino acids. The germline gives CDR1 MNHEY, CDR2 SMNVEV (reference sequence). The CDR3 DNA is TGTGCCAGCAGTTTATCGACAGCCGTTCGGGATGAGCAGTTCTTC. Translation: CASSLSTAVRDEQFF.

The chain links TRBV2 to TRBJ1-5, with D hard to call. The CDR3 runs 12 residues. The ends were cut back, 5 bases at V and 8 bases at J, with 10 bases in the middle. CDR1 is SNHLY and CDR2 is FYNNEI in the germline V gene. CDR3 loop: CASSYSGEPQHF. The CDR3 bases are TGTGCCAGCAGTTACTCAGGTGAGCCCCAGCATTTT.

This clone was recorded a few times. The chain uses TRBV4-1 and TRBJ2-7; D is unresolved. Germline values: CDR1 MGHRA, CDR2 YSYEKL. V lost 1 base and J lost 6, with 13 bases in between. CDR3 length: 14 amino acids. The CDR3, as DNA: TGCGCCAGCAGCCAAGCCCTCCGTGACACCGAGCAGTACTTC. Translating it yields CASSQALRDTEQYF.

The rearrangement joins TRBV6-1 to TRBJ1-2; 7 nucleotides align to TRBD1. The ends lost 3 bases at V and 6 bases at J; junction bases unmatched: 1. The CDR3 runs to 12 residues. CDR1 is MNHNS, CDR2 SASEGT, per germline. The CDR3 is CASSDRGDGYTF. CDR3 nucleotide sequence: TGTGCCAGCAGTGACAGGGGGGATGGCTACACCTTC.

The genes are TRBV2 and TRBJ2-7; 9 bases match TRBD1. V gave up 6 bases and J gave up 2 bases; unmatched junction bases: 11. This CDR3 contains 16 residues. CDR1 SNHLY and CDR2 FYNNEI come from the germline V gene. The CDR3 loop is CASRPTLGTGPYEQYF. The CDR3, as DNA: TGTGCCAGCAGGCCAACCCTCGGGACAGGGCCCTACGAGCAGTACTTC. Looking up the rest from reference TRBV2 and TRBJ2-7 gives the full variable domain: EPEVTQTPSHQVTQMGQEVILRCVPISNHLYFYWYRQILGQKVEFLVSFYNNEISEKSEIFDDQFSVERPDGSNFTLKIRSTKLEDSAMYFCASRPTLGTGPYEQYFGPGTRLTVT.

This chain connects TRBV7-9 to TRBJ1-3; a possible D gene is TRBD1 (5 bases). This CDR3 has 16 amino acids. Between the trimmed V and J ends, which lost 5 bases and 0 bases, there was a span of 14 bases. Germline V gene sequence: CDR1 SEHNR, CDR2 FQNEAQ (reference sequence). DNA of the CDR3: TGTGCCAGCAGCCCCCGACAGCCCAACTCTGGAAACACCATATATTTT. Translated, it gives CASSPRQPNSGNTIYF. Variable domain in full (rest from reference TRBV7-9 and TRBJ1-3): DTGVSQNPRHKITKRGQNVTFRCDPISEHNRLYWYRQTLGQGPEFLTYFQNEAQLEKSRLLSDRFSAERPKGSFSTLEIQRTEQGDSAMYLCASSPRQPNSGNTIYFGEGSWLTVV.

The chain is built from TRBV3-1 (or the pseudogene TRBV3-2) and TRBJ1-2; 7 bases are a match to TRBD1. The V segment lost 3 bases and the J segment 1 base; nucleotides outside the gene matches: 2. CDR3 size: 14 residues. Germline values: CDR1 LGHDT, CDR2 YNNKEL (reference sequence). DNA of the CDR3: TGTGCCAGCAGCCACCGGGACAGTAACTATGGCTACACCTTC. This translates into CASSHRDSNYGYTF.

The genes are TRBV19 and TRBJ1-1, with 10 bases matching TRBD1. CDR3 length: 14 residues. Trimming took 9 bases from V and 4 from J; bases not matched to a gene: 8. CDR1 is LNHDA, CDR2 SQIVND, per germline (reference sequence). As DNA, the CDR3 is TGTGCCAGCGGACAGGGGGGCGGGGGCACTGAAGCTTTCTTT. Its protein is CASGQGGGGTEAFF. The full variable domain, with the rest looked up from reference TRBV19 and TRBJ1-1, is DGGITQSPKYLFRKEGQNVTLSCEQNLNHDAMYWYRQDPGQGLRLIYYSQIVNDFQKGDIAEGYSVSREKKESFPLTVTSAQKNPTAFYLCASGQGGGGTEAFFGQGTRLTVV.

The J gene is TRBJ2-5, the V gene TRBV4-2, with D maybe TRBD1 (6 bases). The CDR3 sequence is 13 residues long. V shed 4 bases and J shed 5 bases, with 11 bases lying between them. Germline V gene data show CDR1 as LGHNA and CDR2 as YNFKEQ. The CDR3 DNA reads TGTGCCAGCAGCCTCAGGGGCGGGGAGACCCAGTACTTC. Amino acid sequence: CASSLRGGETQYF.

This clone was seen only once. In DNA form, the CDR3 reads TGTGCCAGCAGCCAAGGTAGGACAGAGAACACTGAAGCTTTCTTT. It translates to CASSQGRTENTEAFF. This rearrangement joins TRBV3-1 (or the pseudogene TRBV3-2) to TRBJ1-1; perhaps TRBD1 as D (6 bases). CDR1 is LGHDT, CDR2 YNNKEL, per germline (reference sequence). The V end lost 1 base, the J end lost 1 base, and 10 bases lay between the germline ends. The CDR3 is 15 amino acids.

The genes are TRBV5-1 and TRBJ2-1, with TRBD2 matching over 8 bases. Germline CDR1 and CDR2: SGHRS and YFSETQ. The CDR3 spans 16 residues. Germline trimming cut 0 bases from V and 8 bases from J; bases unmatched to any gene: 10. The CDR3 sequence is CASSLAPAGGGDEQFF. The CDR3 DNA follows: TGCGCCAGCAGCTTGGCCCCGGCGGGGGGTGGGGATGAGCAGTTCTTC.

A single count supports this clone. The rearrangement joins TRBV7-9 to TRBJ2-3; TRBD1 matches at 8 bases. The CDR3 runs to 16 residues. J lost 5 bases, V lost 6 bases, and 13 bases had no gene match. Germline CDR1 and CDR2: SEHNR and FQNEAQ (reference sequence). The CDR3, as DNA: TGTGCCAGCAGTACTGGAGCCAGGGGGCCTTTAGATACGCAGTATTTT. It translates to CASSTGARGPLDTQYF.